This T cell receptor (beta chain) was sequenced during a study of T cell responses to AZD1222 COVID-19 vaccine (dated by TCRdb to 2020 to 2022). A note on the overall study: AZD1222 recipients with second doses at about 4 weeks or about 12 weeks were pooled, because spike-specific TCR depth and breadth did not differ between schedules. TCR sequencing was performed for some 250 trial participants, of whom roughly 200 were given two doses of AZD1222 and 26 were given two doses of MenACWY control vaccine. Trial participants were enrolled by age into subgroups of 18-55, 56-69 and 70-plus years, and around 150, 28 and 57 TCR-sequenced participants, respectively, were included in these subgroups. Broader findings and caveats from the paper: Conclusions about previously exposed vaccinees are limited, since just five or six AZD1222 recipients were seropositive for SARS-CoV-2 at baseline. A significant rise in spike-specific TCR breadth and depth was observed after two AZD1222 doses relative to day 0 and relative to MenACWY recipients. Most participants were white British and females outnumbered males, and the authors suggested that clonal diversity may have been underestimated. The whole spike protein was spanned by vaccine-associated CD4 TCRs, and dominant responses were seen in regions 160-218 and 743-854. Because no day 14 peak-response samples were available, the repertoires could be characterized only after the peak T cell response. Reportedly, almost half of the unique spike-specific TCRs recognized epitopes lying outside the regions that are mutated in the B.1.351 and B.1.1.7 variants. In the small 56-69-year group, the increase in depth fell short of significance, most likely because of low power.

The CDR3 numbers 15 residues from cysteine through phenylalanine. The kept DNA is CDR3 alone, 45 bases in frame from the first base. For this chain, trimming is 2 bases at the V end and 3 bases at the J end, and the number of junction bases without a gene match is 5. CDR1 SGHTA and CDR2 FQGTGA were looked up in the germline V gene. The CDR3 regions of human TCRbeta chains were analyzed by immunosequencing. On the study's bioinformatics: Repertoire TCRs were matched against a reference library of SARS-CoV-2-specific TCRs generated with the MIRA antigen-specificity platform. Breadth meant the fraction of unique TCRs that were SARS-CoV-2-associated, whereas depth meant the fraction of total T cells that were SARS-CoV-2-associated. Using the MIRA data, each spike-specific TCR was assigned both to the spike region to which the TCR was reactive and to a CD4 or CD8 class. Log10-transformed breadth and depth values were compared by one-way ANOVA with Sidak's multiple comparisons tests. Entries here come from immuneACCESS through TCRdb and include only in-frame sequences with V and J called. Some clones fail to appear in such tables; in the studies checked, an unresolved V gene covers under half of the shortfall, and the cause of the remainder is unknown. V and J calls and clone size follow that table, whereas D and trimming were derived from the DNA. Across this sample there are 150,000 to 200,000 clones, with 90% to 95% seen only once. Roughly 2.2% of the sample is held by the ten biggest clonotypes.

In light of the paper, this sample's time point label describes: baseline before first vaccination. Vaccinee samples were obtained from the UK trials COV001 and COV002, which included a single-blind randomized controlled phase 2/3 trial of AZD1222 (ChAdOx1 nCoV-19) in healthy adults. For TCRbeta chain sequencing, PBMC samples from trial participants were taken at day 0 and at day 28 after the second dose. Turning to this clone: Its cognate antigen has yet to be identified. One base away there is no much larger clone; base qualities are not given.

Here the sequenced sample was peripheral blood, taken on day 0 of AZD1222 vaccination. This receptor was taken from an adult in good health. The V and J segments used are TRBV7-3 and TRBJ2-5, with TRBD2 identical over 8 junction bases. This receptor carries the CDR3 CASSLGSGSKETQYF. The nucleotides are TGTGCCAGCAGCTTAGGGAGCGGGAGTAAAGAGACCCAGTACTTC.